This T cell receptor beta chain was identified during a study of blood T cell repertoires in COVID-19. Study context: From the United States, Italy and Spain came samples of acute and convalescent COVID-19.

CDR1 and CDR2 from the germline V gene are SQVTM and ANQGSEA. CDR3 length: 13 amino acids. V was pared by 2 bases and J by 8 bases, with 15 bases between. Original handling: Amplification from reference gene primers served as the basis for estimated nucleated cell counts. Sequenced by immunoSEQ multiplex PCR; TCRdb stores in-frame clones only, minus some. V and J calls and clone size are those listed in that table; D and trimming were worked out from the DNA. This sample has 200,000 to 300,000 clones, with about nine tenths found just once. The sequence derives from a woman between 35 and 50 years old who had recovered from COVID-19. The sample consisted of peripheral blood. The V call is TRBV29-1, the J call TRBJ2-5, with a weak D call TRBD1 (6 bases). The CDR3, as DNA: TGCAGCGTTGAATTAGGGGGTATGGTAACCCAGTACTTC. Residues: CSVELGGMVTQYF.